Given below is one T cell receptor (beta chain) in context. The sample comes from a study of blood T cell repertoires in COVID-19. About the research overall: The origin of the acute and convalescent COVID-19 samples was the United States, Italy and Spain. The analysed material was cDNA or gDNA that came from T cells, B-cell-depleted T cells, or PBMCs.

V gave up 6 bases and J gave up 6 bases; unmatched junction bases: 2. There are 11 residues in the CDR3. Germline V gives CDR1 WNHNN, CDR2 SYGVQD (reference sequence). As originally analysed: It was from reference gene primer amplification that nucleated cell counts were estimated. Generated by immunoSEQ multiplex PCR, the TCRdb table keeps only in-frame clones and is missing some. V, J and clone size derive from that table, while D and trimming were established from the DNA sequence. The sample lists 200,000 to 250,000 clones, 88% seen once, with roughly 1.5% in the top ten. Sequencing input: peripheral blood. This chain joins TRBV10-1 and TRBJ2-7, with 7 bases lining up with TRBD2. This TCR was sampled from a man younger than 30 with active or convalescent COVID-19. The CDR3 region has the DNA TGCGCCAGCAGCGGGGGGTCCGAGCAGTACTTC. Translating it yields CASSGGSEQYF.